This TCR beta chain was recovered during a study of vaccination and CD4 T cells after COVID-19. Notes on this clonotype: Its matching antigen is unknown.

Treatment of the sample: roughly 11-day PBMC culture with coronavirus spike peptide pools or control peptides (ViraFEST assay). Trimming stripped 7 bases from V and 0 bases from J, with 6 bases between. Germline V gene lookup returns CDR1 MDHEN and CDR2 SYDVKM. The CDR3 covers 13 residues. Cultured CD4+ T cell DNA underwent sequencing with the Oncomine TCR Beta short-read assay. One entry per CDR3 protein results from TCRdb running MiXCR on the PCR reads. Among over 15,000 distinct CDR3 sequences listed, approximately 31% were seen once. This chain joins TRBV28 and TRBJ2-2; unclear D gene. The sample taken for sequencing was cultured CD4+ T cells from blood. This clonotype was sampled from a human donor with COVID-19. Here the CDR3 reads CASTKTNTGELFF. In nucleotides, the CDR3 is TGTGCCAGCACGAAGACGAACACCGGGGAGCTGTTTTTT.